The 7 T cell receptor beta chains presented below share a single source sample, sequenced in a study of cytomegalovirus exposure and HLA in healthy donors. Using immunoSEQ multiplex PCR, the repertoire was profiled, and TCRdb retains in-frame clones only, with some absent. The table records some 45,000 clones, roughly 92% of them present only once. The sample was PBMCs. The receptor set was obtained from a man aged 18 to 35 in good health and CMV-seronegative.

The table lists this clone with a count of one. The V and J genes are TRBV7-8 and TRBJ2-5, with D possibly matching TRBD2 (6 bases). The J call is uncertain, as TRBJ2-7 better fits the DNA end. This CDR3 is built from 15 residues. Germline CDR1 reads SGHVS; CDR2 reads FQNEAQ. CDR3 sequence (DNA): TGTGCCAGCACGGCGGGGACCGGGTGGACCTACGAGCAGTACTTC. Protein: CASTAGTGWTYEQYF.

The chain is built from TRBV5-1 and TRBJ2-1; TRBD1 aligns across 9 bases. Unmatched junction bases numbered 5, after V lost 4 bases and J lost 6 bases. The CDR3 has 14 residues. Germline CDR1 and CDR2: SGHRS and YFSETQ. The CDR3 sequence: CASSLQTGGNEQFF. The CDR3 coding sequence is TGCGCCAGCAGCCTACAGACAGGGGGCAATGAGCAGTTCTTC.

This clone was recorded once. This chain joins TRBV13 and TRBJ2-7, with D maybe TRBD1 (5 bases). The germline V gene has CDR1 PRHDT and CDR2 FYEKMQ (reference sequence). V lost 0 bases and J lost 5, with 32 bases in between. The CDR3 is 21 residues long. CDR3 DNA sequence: TGTGCCAGCAGCTTAGGCCGGGTCGAGGACACGGCGGCAGCGTGGAGAAACGAGCAGTACTTC. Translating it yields CASSLGRVEDTAAAWRNEQYF.

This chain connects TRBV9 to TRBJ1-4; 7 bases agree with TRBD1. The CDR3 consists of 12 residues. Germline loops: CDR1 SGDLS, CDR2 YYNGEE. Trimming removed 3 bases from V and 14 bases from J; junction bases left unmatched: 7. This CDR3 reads CASSGYRGQLFF. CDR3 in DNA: TGTGCCAGCAGCGGATACAGGGGTCAGCTGTTTTTT.

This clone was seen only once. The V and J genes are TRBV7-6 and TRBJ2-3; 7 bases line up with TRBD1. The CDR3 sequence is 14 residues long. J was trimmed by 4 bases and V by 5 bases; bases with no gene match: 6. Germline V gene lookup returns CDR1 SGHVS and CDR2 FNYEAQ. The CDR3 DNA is TGTGCCAGCAGCCTTACAGGGGCAGCAGATACGCAGTATTTT. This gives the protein CASSLTGAADTQYF.

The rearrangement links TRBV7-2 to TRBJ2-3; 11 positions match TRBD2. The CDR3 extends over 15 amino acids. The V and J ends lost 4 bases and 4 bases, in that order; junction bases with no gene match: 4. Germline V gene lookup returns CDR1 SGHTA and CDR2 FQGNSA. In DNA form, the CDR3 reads TGTGCCAGCAGCTCAACTAGCGGGGGCGCAGATACGCAGTATTTT. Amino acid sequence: CASSSTSGGADTQYF. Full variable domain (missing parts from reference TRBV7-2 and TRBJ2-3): GAGVSQSPSNKVTEKGKDVELRCDPISGHTALYWYRQSLGQGLEFLIYFQGNSAPDKSGLPSDRFSAERTGGSVSTLTIQRTQQEDSAVYLCASSSTSGGADTQYFGPGTRLTVL.

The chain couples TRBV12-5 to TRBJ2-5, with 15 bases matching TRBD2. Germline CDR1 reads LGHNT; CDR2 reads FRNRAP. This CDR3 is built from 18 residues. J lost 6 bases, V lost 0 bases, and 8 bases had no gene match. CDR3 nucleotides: TGTGCTAGTGGTTTGGTTGTAGGACTAGCGGGAGGGCCAAAGACCCAGTACTTC. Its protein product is CASGLVVGLAGGPKTQYF.